Below are 14 T cell receptor beta chains sequenced from a single sample in a study of blood T cells in healthy people across ages. A sample-barcoded 5' primer and a J-beta primer mix were used in a second PCR of roughly 7 to 11 cycles. Each CDR3 protein is one row after TCRdb ran MiXCR on the 5' RACE reads. The profile shows roughly 680,000 distinct CDR3 sequences, 49% of them singletons. Sequenced: blood. The receptors come from a woman aged 55-69 years in good health.

The rearrangement links TRBV7-2 to TRBJ2-1; D call uncertain. The CDR3 runs 14 residues. The V end lost 7 bases, the J end lost 3 bases, and 13 bases lay between the germline ends. Germline V lookup: CDR1 SGHTA, CDR2 FQGNSA. CDR3 DNA: TGTGCCAGCAAGGTACGGAGAAACTACAATGAGCAGTTCTTC. As protein: CASKVRRNYNEQFF.

Concerning this clonotype: One end of the junction is discordant with germline, which a read error may explain. This chain joins TRBV7-2 and TRBJ2-6; weak D call: TRBD2 (7 bases). Germline V CDR1 and CDR2: SGHTA, FQGNSA. The CDR3 consists of 17 residues. In DNA form, the CDR3 reads TGTGCCAGCAGCTTAGTCCGCCTGACGGCGGGGGCTAACGTCCTGACTTTC. This sequence encodes CASSLVRLTAGANVLTF.

V and J are TRBV7-2 and TRBJ2-5; 14 nucleotides agree with TRBD2. Germline CDR1 SGHTA, CDR2 FQGNSA. The J segment lost 4 bases and the V segment lost 5 bases, leaving 6 bases of the junction unmatched. The CDR3 consists of 16 residues. The CDR3 sequence is CASSEGTSGGRETQYF. In DNA form, the CDR3 reads TGTGCCAGCAGCGAGGGGACTAGCGGGGGACGAGAGACCCAGTACTTC.

This clonotype was counted only a few times. The chain employs TRBV28 and TRBJ1-2; D perhaps matches TRBD1 (5 bases). Germline CDR1 reads MDHEN; CDR2 reads SYDVKM. This CDR3 spans 16 amino acids. The ends were cut back, 5 bases at V and 6 bases at J, with 22 bases in the middle. The CDR3 is CASSARAGLVSHGYTF. In nucleotides, the CDR3 is TGTGCCAGCAGTGCGAGGGCAGGGCTCGTTTCTCATGGCTACACCTTC.

V and J are TRBV11-1 and TRBJ2-1; maybe TRBD2 (6 bases). Germline V CDR1 and CDR2: SGHAT, FQDESV (reference sequence). V dropped 5 bases and J dropped 4 bases, with 15 bases sitting between them. The CDR3 spans 15 residues. The CDR3 sequence is CASSAGTVLYNEQFF. Here the CDR3 DNA reads TGTGCCAGCAGCGCCGGGACTGTTCTTTACAATGAGCAGTTCTTC.

The chain is built from TRBV20-1 and TRBJ2-2; tentative D call: TRBD1 (5 bases). CDR3 size: 15 residues. Per germline, CDR1 DFQATT and CDR2 SNEGSKA (reference sequence). Trimming took off 2 bases at V and 0 bases at J, with 10 bases between the two ends. The CDR3 sequence: CSARIPGTNTGELFF. The DNA for the CDR3 is TGCAGTGCTAGAATTCCAGGGACGAACACCGGGGAGCTGTTTTTT.

V and J are TRBV10-3 and TRBJ2-7; 7 nucleotides align to TRBD1. J gave up 5 bases and V 0 bases, and 10 bases lay outside the gene matches. The CDR3 is 16 amino acids. CDR1 ENHRY and CDR2 SYGVKD come from the germline V gene. The DNA of the CDR3 is TGTGCCATCAGTGAGTCTGCCGGGACAGCCCTTAACGAGCAGTACTTC. Translating it yields CAISESAGTALNEQYF.

The rearrangement uses TRBV29-1 and TRBJ2-3, with D tentatively TRBD1 or TRBD2 (6 bases each). This CDR3 contains 14 residues. V lost 4 bases and J lost 3, with 14 bases in between. Germline V gene lookup returns CDR1 SQVTM and CDR2 ANQGSEA. CDR3 residues: CSVAGAYETDTQYF. The CDR3 DNA reads TGCAGCGTTGCGGGGGCCTATGAGACAGATACGCAGTATTTT.

This clonotype occurred a few times. This chain uses TRBV2 with TRBJ2-1, with TRBD2 matching 7 bases. Unmatched junction bases numbered 4, after V lost 5 bases and J lost 0 bases. The CDR3 is made up of 15 amino acids. Germline V CDR1 and CDR2: SNHLY, FYNNEI. The CDR3 spells CASSRRGSSYNEQFF. The CDR3 region has the DNA TGTGCCAGCAGTAGGCGGGGGAGCTCCTACAATGAGCAGTTCTTC.

This clonotype was observed a few times. The chain couples TRBV7-2 to TRBJ1-2; D uncertain. V gave up 0 bases and J gave up 8 bases, with 7 bases separating them. This CDR3 spans 12 amino acids. CDR1 SGHTA and CDR2 FQGNSA come from the germline V gene. The CDR3 DNA reads TGTGCCAGCAGCTTAGCCGTCGGGGGCTACACCTTC. Protein: CASSLAVGGYTF.

The chain links TRBV10-3 to TRBJ2-7; 7 bases match TRBD1. V dropped 5 bases and J dropped 0; count of bases not matched to a gene: 4. Germline V gene sequence: CDR1 ENHRY, CDR2 SYGVKD. The CDR3 totals 14 residues. The CDR3 loop is CAISTGQSSYEQYF. In DNA, the CDR3 is TGTGCCATCAGTACGGGACAGAGCTCCTACGAGCAGTACTTC.

The rearrangement links TRBV20-1 to TRBJ2-7, with 9 bases fitting TRBD2. The germline V gene encodes CDR1 DFQATT and CDR2 SNEGSKA (reference sequence). The CDR3 totals 15 residues. With V trimmed by 3 bases and J by 2 bases, 8 bases remained unmatched. Written as DNA, the CDR3 is TGCAGTGCTAGCCGAAGGACTAGCGTTACCTACGAGCAGTACTTC. Protein product: CSASRRTSVTYEQYF.

This clonotype was detected only a few times. V and J are TRBV12-3 or TRBV12-4 and TRBJ2-7; 7 positions match TRBD2. The CDR3 contains 15 residues. V trimming: 5 bases; J trimming: 4 bases; junction bases outside the gene matches: 11. DNA for the CDR3: TGTGCCAGCAGTCCCCCAGAAGGGAGGGTTTACGAGCAGTACTTC. It specifies CASSPPEGRVYEQYF.

The V and J genes are TRBV7-8 and TRBJ2-7; D is possibly TRBD1 or TRBD2 (5 bases each). The assigned J gene may be wrong: the sequence end matches TRBJ2-5 better. The CDR3 covers 16 residues. Looked up from germline, CDR1 is SGHVS and CDR2 is FQNEAQ. The DNA for the CDR3 is TGTGCCAGCAGCGACTGGAGACAGTCGGGGCAAGAGACCCAGTACTTC. It specifies CASSDWRQSGQETQYF.